The rows below give T cell receptor beta chains drawn from one sample of a study of blood T cell repertoires in COVID-19. Sequencing was performed with immunoSEQ multiplex PCR; in TCRdb, only in-frame clones are kept and a portion is missing. This sample yields 350,000 or so clones, of which 92% are seen a single time; around 18% belongs to the top ten. The specimen sequenced was PBMCs or T cells enriched from blood (not recorded which). These receptors all stem from a woman in her 30s who had recovered from COVID-19. CDR3s include the opening cysteine and the closing phenylalanine or tryptophan. D genes are given only for firm matches. Not all rows give a size; the values are once, few, many and, for expanded clones, a class.

d_call: TRBD1
clone_size: .
j_call: TRBJ1-2
v_call: TRBV18
cdr3_nt: TGTGCCAGCTCGCCGGGACAGGGGGCGGTCGGCTACACCTTC
cdr3_aa: CASSPGQGAVGYTF

d_call: TRBD1
clone_size: .
j_call: TRBJ1-1
v_call: TRBV5-1
cdr3_nt: TGCGCCAGCAGCTTTGGACAGGGTAGCTTAAACACTGAAGCTTTCTTT
cdr3_aa: CASSFGQGSLNTEAFF

d_call: TRBD2
clone_size: .
j_call: TRBJ2-7
v_call: TRBV4-1
cdr3_nt: TGCGCCAGCAGGACCGGACTAGCGAGTACGAGCATCGACTTC
cdr3_aa: CASRTGLASTSIDF

d_call: .
clone_size: .
j_call: TRBJ1-1
v_call: TRBV15
cdr3_nt: TGTGCCACCAGCCGAGCCCGGACAGCGAACACTGAAGCTTTCTTT
cdr3_aa: CATSRARTANTEAFF

d_call: TRBD1
clone_size: .
j_call: TRBJ1-2
v_call: TRBV9
cdr3_nt: TGTGCCAGCAGCGTAGGGGACAGGGACTTCTATGGCTACACCTTC
cdr3_aa: CASSVGDRDFYGYTF

d_call: TRBD2
clone_size: .
j_call: TRBJ2-2
v_call: TRBV7-6
cdr3_nt: TGTGCCAGCAGCCTGGGGACTAGCGGGGGAGCGATGGGGAACACCGGGGAGCTGTTTTTT
cdr3_aa: CASSLGTSGGAMGNTGELFF

d_call: .
clone_size: .
j_call: TRBJ2-1
v_call: TRBV28
cdr3_nt: TGTGCCAGCAGTTCCCTGACAGGAACGAGCTCCTACAATGAGCAGTTCTTC
cdr3_aa: CASSSLTGTSSYNEQFF

d_call: .
clone_size: .
j_call: TRBJ1-6
v_call: TRBV10-3
cdr3_nt: TGTGCCATCAGACCACAGGGAAATAATTCACCCCTCCACTTT
cdr3_aa: CAIRPQGNNSPLHF

d_call: .
clone_size: once
j_call: TRBJ2-3
v_call: TRBV19
cdr3_nt: TGTGCCATCCGCAGCTACGACAGGTTTCTAGGGACAGATACGCAGTATTTT
cdr3_aa: CAIRSYDRFLGTDTQYF

d_call: TRBD1
clone_size: .
j_call: TRBJ2-2
v_call: TRBV28
cdr3_nt: TGTGCCAGCAGGCGGGGACAGGGGGCGACCGGGGAGCTGTTTTTT
cdr3_aa: CASRRGQGATGELFF

d_call: .
clone_size: .
j_call: TRBJ1-2
v_call: TRBV27
cdr3_nt: TGTGCCACCTTTTTTGGAGCCTATGGCTACACCTTC
cdr3_aa: CATFFGAYGYTF

d_call: TRBD1
clone_size: .
j_call: TRBJ2-7
v_call: TRBV29-1
cdr3_nt: TGCAGCGCACGGACAGGGGAAGGCTACGAGCAGTACTTC
cdr3_aa: CSARTGEGYEQYF

d_call: .
clone_size: .
j_call: TRBJ2-5
v_call: TRBV5-4
cdr3_nt: TGTGCCAGCAGGGCTGGCAACCAAGAGACCCAGTACTTC
cdr3_aa: CASRAGNQETQYF

d_call: TRBD2
clone_size: few
j_call: TRBJ2-2
v_call: TRBV5-1
cdr3_nt: TGCGCCAGCAGCTTTACTAGCGGGAGAGGGACCGGGGAGCTGTTTTTT
cdr3_aa: CASSFTSGRGTGELFF

d_call: .
clone_size: .
j_call: TRBJ1-3
v_call: TRBV5-4
cdr3_nt: TGTGCCAGCAGCTTACGGGGAACGTCTGGAAACACCATATATTTT
cdr3_aa: CASSLRGTSGNTIYF

d_call: .
clone_size: .
j_call: TRBJ1-2
v_call: TRBV28
cdr3_nt: TGTGCCAGCGCTGAGGAGGAGGATGGCTACACCTTC
cdr3_aa: CASAEEEDGYTF

d_call: .
clone_size: once
j_call: TRBJ1-1
v_call: TRBV7-2
cdr3_nt: .
cdr3_aa: CASSFGQGQHTEAFF

d_call: TRBD1
clone_size: once
j_call: TRBJ1-2
v_call: TRBV3-1/TRBV3-2
cdr3_nt: TGTGCCAGCAGCCCTACTGGGACAGGTTCTACCAATGGCTACACCTTC
cdr3_aa: CASSPTGTGSTNGYTF

d_call: .
clone_size: .
j_call: TRBJ1-1
v_call: TRBV2
cdr3_nt: TGTGCCACCTCGAGCCAGGTGAACACTGAAGCTTTCTTT
cdr3_aa: CATSSQVNTEAFF

d_call: TRBD1
clone_size: .
j_call: TRBJ2-2
v_call: TRBV5-4
cdr3_nt: TGTGCCAGCAGCATCCAGCAGGGGGCCGGCACCGGGGAGCTGTTTTTT
cdr3_aa: CASSIQQGAGTGELFF

d_call: .
clone_size: .
j_call: TRBJ1-1
v_call: TRBV2
cdr3_nt: TGTGCCAGCAGTGATGCCCGGGGGGGGAACACTGAAGCTTTCTTT
cdr3_aa: CASSDARGGNTEAFF

d_call: .
clone_size: .
j_call: TRBJ1-3
v_call: TRBV3-1/TRBV3-2
cdr3_nt: TGTGCCAGCAGCCTAGGGGGAAGAATCTCTGGAAACACCATATATTTT
cdr3_aa: CASSLGGRISGNTIYF

d_call: TRBD2
clone_size: .
j_call: TRBJ2-7
v_call: TRBV7-2
cdr3_nt: TGTGCCAGCAGCTTAGAAGCGGGGGGAGCCTACGAGCAGTACTTC
cdr3_aa: CASSLEAGGAYEQYF

d_call: TRBD2
clone_size: .
j_call: TRBJ2-1
v_call: TRBV5-4
cdr3_nt: TGTGCCAGCAGCACGGGGACTAGCGGGCTCTCTGGCAATGAGCAGTTCTTC
cdr3_aa: CASSTGTSGLSGNEQFF

d_call: .
clone_size: .
j_call: TRBJ1-6
v_call: TRBV5-1
cdr3_nt: TGCGCCAGCACCTTGGGGTCGCAGGCAGACTCACCCCTCCACTTT
cdr3_aa: CASTLGSQADSPLHF

d_call: TRBD1
clone_size: .
j_call: TRBJ1-2
v_call: TRBV7-2
cdr3_nt: TGTGCCAGCAGCTTCACGTACAGGGGGCCCGGCTACACCTTC
cdr3_aa: CASSFTYRGPGYTF

d_call: TRBD1
clone_size: .
j_call: TRBJ1-1
v_call: TRBV6-5
cdr3_nt: TGTGCCAGCAGTTACTGGGGACAGGGAGGCACTGAAGCTTTCTTT
cdr3_aa: CASSYWGQGGTEAFF

d_call: .
clone_size: .
j_call: TRBJ2-7
v_call: TRBV5-1
cdr3_nt: TGCGCCAGCAGCTTGACAGGCTCATCCTACGAGCAGTACTTC
cdr3_aa: CASSLTGSSYEQYF

d_call: .
clone_size: once
j_call: TRBJ1-5
v_call: TRBV14
cdr3_nt: TGTGCCAGCAGCCAAGGGGGGGGCAATCAGCCCCAGCATTTT
cdr3_aa: CASSQGGGNQPQHF

d_call: .
clone_size: .
j_call: TRBJ1-5
v_call: TRBV7-2
cdr3_nt: TGTGCCAGCAGCTTAGGTGTTGGCACTCAGCCCCAGCATTTT
cdr3_aa: CASSLGVGTQPQHF

d_call: .
clone_size: .
j_call: TRBJ1-6
v_call: TRBV5-1
cdr3_nt: TGCGCCAGCAGCTTGCAGGGGCTGGCTTCACCCCTCCACTTT
cdr3_aa: CASSLQGLASPLHF

d_call: .
clone_size: .
j_call: TRBJ2-2
v_call: TRBV4-1
cdr3_nt: TGCGCCAGCAGCCAAGCGAGTCGGGGGGCGGGGACCGGGGAGCTGTTTTTT
cdr3_aa: CASSQASRGAGTGELFF

d_call: .
clone_size: .
j_call: TRBJ1-2
v_call: TRBV28
cdr3_nt: TGTGCCAGCAGAAGCACGAGGCCGTATGGCTACACCTTC
cdr3_aa: CASRSTRPYGYTF

d_call: .
clone_size: .
j_call: TRBJ2-7
v_call: TRBV4-3
cdr3_nt: TGCGCCAGCAGCCAAGGAACAGGGCCCATCTACGAGCAGTACTTC
cdr3_aa: CASSQGTGPIYEQYF

d_call: .
clone_size: .
j_call: TRBJ2-7
v_call: TRBV24-1
cdr3_nt: TGTGCCACCAGTGATTCCCGATACGGCGAGCAGTACTTC
cdr3_aa: CATSDSRYGEQYF

d_call: TRBD1
clone_size: .
j_call: TRBJ1-2
v_call: TRBV7-2
cdr3_nt: TGTGCCAGCAGACCAACAGGGGGCAACTATGGCTACACCTTC
cdr3_aa: CASRPTGGNYGYTF

d_call: .
clone_size: .
j_call: TRBJ1-1
v_call: TRBV7-8
cdr3_nt: TGTGCCAGCAGCCCGCCCGGCAGGGTCGATACTGAAGCTTTCTTT
cdr3_aa: CASSPPGRVDTEAFF

d_call: TRBD2
clone_size: .
j_call: TRBJ2-2
v_call: TRBV5-1
cdr3_nt: TGCGCCAGCAGCCATAGCGGGACTTCGAACACCGGGGAGCTGTTTTTT
cdr3_aa: CASSHSGTSNTGELFF

d_call: TRBD1
clone_size: once
j_call: TRBJ1-2
v_call: TRBV28
cdr3_nt: TGTGCCAGCAGTGGACAGGGTTATGGCTACACCTTC
cdr3_aa: CASSGQGYGYTF

d_call: TRBD1
clone_size: .
j_call: TRBJ1-2
v_call: TRBV28
cdr3_nt: TGTGCCAGCAGTTTAGACAGGGCAAATGGCTACACCTTC
cdr3_aa: CASSLDRANGYTF

d_call: .
clone_size: .
j_call: TRBJ1-1
v_call: TRBV6-6
cdr3_nt: TGTGCCAGCAGTTACCAAGGACAGCCCACTGAAGCTTTCTTT
cdr3_aa: CASSYQGQPTEAFF

d_call: TRBD1
clone_size: .
j_call: TRBJ1-5
v_call: TRBV5-8
cdr3_nt: TGTGCCAGCAGCTGGGGGACAGGGGAAAAACAGCCCCAGCATTTT
cdr3_aa: CASSWGTGEKQPQHF

d_call: TRBD1
clone_size: many
j_call: TRBJ2-1
v_call: TRBV4-2
cdr3_nt: TGTGCCAGCAGCCAAGATTTTACAGGGGGCGGAAATGAGCAGTTCTTC
cdr3_aa: CASSQDFTGGGNEQFF

d_call: .
clone_size: .
j_call: TRBJ1-1
v_call: TRBV21-1
cdr3_nt: TGTGCCAGCAGCATGAGGGAGTTAGCTGAAGCTTTCTTT
cdr3_aa: CASSMRELAEAFF

d_call: .
clone_size: .
j_call: TRBJ1-2
v_call: TRBV18
cdr3_nt: TGTGCCAGCTCACCATCAGACAGCCCCTCGGGTGGCTACACCTTC
cdr3_aa: CASSPSDSPSGGYTF

d_call: .
clone_size: .
j_call: TRBJ2-5
v_call: TRBV7-9
cdr3_nt: TGTGCCAGCAGCTCCGGGGGATTGAAGACCCAGTACTTC
cdr3_aa: CASSSGGLKTQYF

d_call: .
clone_size: .
j_call: TRBJ2-7
v_call: TRBV6-2/TRBV6-3
cdr3_nt: TGTGCCAGCAGTCCACGGGTCCAACAGTACTTC
cdr3_aa: CASSPRVQQYF

d_call: TRBD1
clone_size: .
j_call: TRBJ2-3
v_call: TRBV19
cdr3_nt: TGTGCCAGTAGTGCCCCCGGGACAGGGGGCACGCAGTATTTT
cdr3_aa: CASSAPGTGGTQYF

d_call: .
clone_size: .
j_call: TRBJ1-3
v_call: TRBV19
cdr3_nt: TGTGCCAGTAGTATTGACAGCACATTCTCTGGAAACACCATATATTTT
cdr3_aa: CASSIDSTFSGNTIYF

d_call: TRBD1
clone_size: .
j_call: TRBJ2-5
v_call: TRBV7-9
cdr3_nt: TGTGCCAGCAGCTTAGGGACAGGGGAGGACTCAGAGACCCAGTACTTC
cdr3_aa: CASSLGTGEDSETQYF